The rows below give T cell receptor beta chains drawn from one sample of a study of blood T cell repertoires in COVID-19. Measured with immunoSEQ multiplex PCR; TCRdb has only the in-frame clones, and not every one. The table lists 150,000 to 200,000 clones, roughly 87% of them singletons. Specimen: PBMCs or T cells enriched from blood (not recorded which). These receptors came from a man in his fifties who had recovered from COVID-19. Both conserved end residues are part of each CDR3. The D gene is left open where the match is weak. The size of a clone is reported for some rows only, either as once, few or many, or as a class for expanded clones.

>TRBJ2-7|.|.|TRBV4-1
CASSQATTLRGEQYF
TGCGCCAGCAGCCAAGCTACTACCCTCCGGGGGGAGCAGTACTTC
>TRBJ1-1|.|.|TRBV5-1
CASSLDAGNTEAFF
TGCGCCAGCAGCTTGGATGCGGGGAACACTGAAGCTTTCTTT
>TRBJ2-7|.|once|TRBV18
CASSPRDNYEQYF
TGTGCCAGCTCACCAAGGGACAACTACGAGCAGTACTTC
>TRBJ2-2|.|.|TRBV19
CATSSPGQNTGELFF
TGTGCCACGAGTTCTCCGGGACAGAACACCGGGGAGCTGTTTTTT
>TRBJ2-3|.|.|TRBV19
CASSIGPGTSTDTQYF
TGTGCCAGTAGTATAGGCCCAGGGACAAGCACAGATACGCAGTATTTT
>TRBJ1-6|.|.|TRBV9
CASSPSRQYNSPLHF
TGTGCCAGCAGCCCAAGCAGACAGTATAATTCACCCCTCCACTTT
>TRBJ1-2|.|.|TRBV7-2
CASSLVTDSYYGYTF
TGTGCCAGCAGCTTAGTGACAGATTCTTATTATGGCTACACCTTC
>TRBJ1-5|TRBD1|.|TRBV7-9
CASSLKKGRDSYQPQHF
TGTGCCAGCAGCCTGAAAAAAGGCCGGGACAGTTATCAGCCCCAGCATTTT
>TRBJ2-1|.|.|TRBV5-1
CASTRTNPYNEQFF
TGCGCCAGCACCCGGACAAATCCCTACAATGAGCAGTTCTTC
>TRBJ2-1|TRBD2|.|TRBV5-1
CASSPGWTSGRVGEQFF
TGCGCCAGCAGCCCGGGATGGACTAGCGGGAGGGTCGGTGAGCAGTTCTTC
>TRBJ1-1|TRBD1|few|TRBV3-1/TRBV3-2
CASSLNRGGSAFF
TGTGCCAGCAGCCTTAACAGGGGCGGGTCGGCTTTCTTT
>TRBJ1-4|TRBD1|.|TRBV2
CASSQTGKEFF
TGTGCCAGCAGTCAGACAGGGAAGGAGTTTTTT
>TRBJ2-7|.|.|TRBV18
CASSLDIPGLGYEQYF
TGTGCCAGCTCACTAGATATACCGGGACTCGGCTACGAGCAGTACTTC
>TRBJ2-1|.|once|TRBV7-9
CASSSHPSPGEFF
TGTGCCAGCAGCTCACATCCCTCTCCCGGGGAGTTCTTC
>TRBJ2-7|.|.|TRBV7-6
CASSNPGQSDYEQYF
TGTGCCAGCAGCAACCCGGGACAAAGTGACTACGAGCAGTACTTC
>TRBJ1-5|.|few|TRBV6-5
CASGPNEGQPQHF
TGTGCCAGCGGACCCAACGAGGGACAGCCCCAGCATTTT
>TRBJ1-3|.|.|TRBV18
CASSPSLPTASSGNTIYF
TGTGCCAGCTCACCCTCCCTTCCCACCGCTAGCTCTGGAAACACCATATATTTT
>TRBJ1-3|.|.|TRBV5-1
CASSLEGSGGSGNTIYF
TGCGCCAGCAGCTTGGAGGGGAGCGGGGGATCTGGAAACACCATATATTTT
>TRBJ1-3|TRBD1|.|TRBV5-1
CASSLAQGHAGNTIYF
TGCGCCAGCAGCTTGGCACAGGGGCACGCTGGAAACACCATATATTTT
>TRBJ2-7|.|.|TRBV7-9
CASSLVTFYEQYF
TGTGCCAGCAGCCTAGTAACTTTCTACGAGCAGTACTTC
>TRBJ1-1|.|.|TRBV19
CASTERAEAFF
TGTGCCAGTACCGAGAGGGCTGAAGCTTTCTTT
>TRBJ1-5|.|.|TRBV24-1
CATSEPGSNQPQHF
TGTGCCACCAGTGAACCAGGGAGCAATCAGCCCCAGCATTTT
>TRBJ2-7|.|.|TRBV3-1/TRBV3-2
CASSQYRVGEQYF
TGTGCCAGCAGCCAATACAGGGTCGGCGAGCAGTACTTC
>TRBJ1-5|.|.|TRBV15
CATSRPVAGSFGNQPQHF
TGTGCCACCAGCAGACCCGTCGCGGGGTCCTTTGGCAATCAGCCCCAGCATTTT
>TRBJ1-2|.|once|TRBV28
CASSFLTGGGYTF
TGTGCCAGCAGTTTCCTGACAGGCGGTGGCTACACCTTC
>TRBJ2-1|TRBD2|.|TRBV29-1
CSVGRAGGSYNEQFF
TGCAGCGTGGGACGAGCGGGGGGCTCCTACAATGAGCAGTTCTTC
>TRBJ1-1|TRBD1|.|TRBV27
CASSLGQGGMNTEAFF
TGTGCCAGCAGTCTGGGGCAGGGGGGCATGAACACTGAAGCTTTCTTT
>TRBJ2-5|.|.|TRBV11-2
CASSLFVTGRETQYF
TGTGCCAGCAGCTTATTCGTGACTGGTCGAGAGACCCAGTACTTC
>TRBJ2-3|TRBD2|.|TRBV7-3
CASSPPGTRDTQYF
TGTGCCAGCAGCCCCCCCGGGACTAGAGATACGCAGTATTTT
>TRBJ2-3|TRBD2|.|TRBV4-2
CASSQEGGRPTDTQYF
TGTGCCAGCAGCCAAGAGGGGGGGAGGCCCACAGATACGCAGTATTTT
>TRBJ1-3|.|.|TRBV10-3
CAISERQTFSGNTIYF
TGTGCCATCAGTGAGAGACAGACTTTCTCTGGAAACACCATATATTTT
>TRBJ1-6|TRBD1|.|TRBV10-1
CASSDFRGGDSPLHF
TGCGCCAGCAGTGATTTCAGAGGGGGCGATTCACCCCTCCACTTT
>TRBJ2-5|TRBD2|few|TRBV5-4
CASSSSSGGAVKTQYF
TGTGCCAGCAGTTCCTCTAGCGGGGGGGCCGTAAAGACCCAGTACTTC
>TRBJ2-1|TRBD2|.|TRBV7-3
CASSLGTSGRAHEQFF
TGTGCCAGCAGCTTAGGAACTAGCGGGAGGGCCCATGAGCAGTTCTTC
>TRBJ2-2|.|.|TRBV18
CASSPQKTGNTGELFF
TGTGCCAGCTCACCCCAGAAGACAGGGAACACCGGGGAGCTGTTTTTT
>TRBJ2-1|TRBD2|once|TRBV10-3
CATGLYNEQFF
TGTGCCACGGGACTATACAATGAGCAGTTCTTC
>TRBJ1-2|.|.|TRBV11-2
CASSTGGEFYYGYTF
TGTGCCAGCAGCACCGGGGGGGAGTTCTACTATGGCTACACCTTC
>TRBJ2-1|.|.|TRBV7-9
CASSLGPYNEQFF
TGTGCCAGCAGCTTAGGGCCATACAATGAGCAGTTCTTC
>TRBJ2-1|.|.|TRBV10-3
CAISWTGAVKRGGPSYNEQFF
TGTGCCATCAGTTGGACAGGGGCAGTGAAGCGGGGGGGCCCCTCCTACAATGAGCAGTTCTTC